What follows are 10 T cell receptor beta chains derived from one specimen sequenced in a study of T-cell memory formation after mild COVID-19. Via MiXCR, TCRdb re-called the 5' RACE reads, giving one row per CDR3 protein. The table has around 250,000 distinct CDR3 sequences, around 15% seen once; the top ten hold around a fifth. The specimen sequenced was PBMCs or a T cell subset sorted from them (not recorded which). These receptors originate from a man between 18 and 29 years old who had mild COVID-19 (a few samples of this study predate the infection). Cell type and time point are not known.

The chain is built from TRBV7-2 and TRBJ1-2; 7 bases map to TRBD1. The CDR3 spans 15 residues. J gave up 4 bases and V 4 bases, and 9 bases lay outside the gene matches. CDR1 and CDR2 from the germline V gene are SGHTA and FQGNSA. DNA of the CDR3: TGTGCCAGCAGCTCGAGGGGGCGAGGGGTCTATGGCTACACCTTC. Translating gives CASSSRGRGVYGYTF.

The chain couples TRBV4-1 to TRBJ1-6; D unresolved. Looked up from germline, CDR1 is MGHRA and CDR2 is YSYEKL. The CDR3 spans 14 residues. V was clipped by 6 bases and J by 10 bases, with 16 bases between them. CDR3 nucleotides: TGCGCCAGCAGGCCCCCCGGGATAGAGTCACCCCTCCACTTT. Residues: CASRPPGIESPLHF.

This clonotype appeared a few times. CDR3 in DNA: TGTGCCACCAGCAGGTCCCGCCTGGTGGGGGGAATCACAGATACGCAGTATTTT. It yields the protein CATSRSRLVGGITDTQYF. The chain has TRBV15 and TRBJ2-3, with TRBD2 as a possible D gene (6 bases). Germline loops: CDR1 LNHNV, CDR2 YYDKDF (reference sequence). The CDR3 length is 18 residues. V was clipped by 3 bases and J by 2 bases, with 21 bases between them.

In nucleotides, the CDR3 is TGTGCCAGCAGCCAAGATGGGGTTTACACTGAAGCTTTCTTT. This encodes CASSQDGVYTEAFF. V usage is TRBV3-1 and J usage is TRBJ1-1, with D unresolved. CDR3 size: 14 residues. Germline V gene lookup returns CDR1 LGHDT and CDR2 YNNKEL (reference sequence). Trimming removed 0 bases at V and 3 bases at J, with 8 bases between.

The chain recombines TRBV11-2 with TRBJ2-7; D possibly matches TRBD1 or TRBD2 (5 bases each). Trimming removed 0 bases at V and 5 bases at J, with 11 bases between. The germline gives CDR1 SGHAT, CDR2 FQNNGV. There are 14 residues in the CDR3. CDR3 protein: CASSLDWGSDEQYF. The CDR3, as DNA: TGTGCCAGCAGCTTAGATTGGGGGTCGGACGAGCAGTACTTC.

The J gene is TRBJ2-7, the V gene TRBV7-3; unclear D gene. Per the germline V gene, CDR1 is SGHTA and CDR2 is FQGTGA. The CDR3 consists of 14 residues. V lost 5 bases and J lost 5, with 16 bases in between. The CDR3 sequence: CASSAQVGADEQYF. The CDR3 DNA reads as TGTGCCAGCAGCGCCCAGGTAGGAGCCGACGAGCAGTACTTC.

This clonotype was counted only a few times. The chain combines TRBV6-2 or TRBV6-3 with TRBJ1-5; D remains ambiguous. Germline assignment: CDR1 MNHEY and CDR2 SVGEGT. The CDR3 covers 12 residues. V gave up 0 bases and J gave up 10 bases, with 7 bases separating them. The DNA of the CDR3 is TGTGCCAGCAGTTACTCGATGGGACCCCAGCATTTT. This encodes CASSYSMGPQHF.

This clonotype was observed a handful of times. The rearrangement joins TRBV10-3 to TRBJ2-3; TRBD2 agrees at 12 bases. Germline V gives CDR1 ENHRY, CDR2 SYGVKD. The trim removed 6 bases at V and 2 bases at J, leaving 6 bases unmatched. This CDR3 is 16 amino acids long. The CDR3 reads CAIRRTSGVSTDTQYF. CDR3 DNA sequence: TGTGCCATCAGAAGGACTAGCGGGGTGTCCACAGATACGCAGTATTTT.

The rearrangement joins TRBV6-5 to TRBJ1-6; 8 positions match TRBD1. The germline V gene encodes CDR1 MNHEY and CDR2 SVGAGI. The CDR3 extends over 13 amino acids. The J segment lost 9 bases and the V segment lost 6 bases, leaving 4 bases of the junction unmatched. CDR3 amino acids: CASRPGQASPLHF. CDR3 bases: TGTGCCAGCAGACCGGGACAGGCTTCACCCCTCCACTTT.

The chain combines TRBV24-1 with TRBJ2-6; 8 positions match TRBD2. CDR1 and CDR2 from the germline V gene are KGHDR and SFDVKD. V shed 3 bases, J shed 1 base, and the junction held 7 bases outside the gene matches. CDR3 length: 18 amino acids. This CDR3 is CATSDPNGGASGANVLTF. The CDR3 nucleotides read TGTGCCACCAGTGATCCCAACGGGGGGGCTTCTGGGGCCAACGTCCTGACTTTC.